This TCR beta chain was sequenced in a study of a mutant IDH1 vaccine in newly diagnosed glioma. Overall study findings and caveats: Vaccine-induced responses were seen in under 95% of patients, spanning several MHC alleles.

Stated time point: week 23, last vaccination. Vaccination used 300 ug of mutant IDH1 20-mer peptide per dose, with topical imiquimod. The CDR3 covers 14 residues. The J segment lost 2 bases and the V segment lost 6 bases, leaving 3 bases of the junction unmatched. Germline V gene sequence: CDR1 MNHEY, CDR2 SVGAGI. This clone has a handful of counts. As yet, its antigen is unknown. The repertoire was sequenced with immunoSEQ multiplex PCR; TCRdb's copy has only in-frame clones and lacks some. The sample lists tens of thousands of clones; 91% were seen once. This clonotype originated in a man aged 50 to 59 with glioma. Source: PBMCs, taken from a glioma patient whose treatment included an IDH1 peptide vaccine. This chain connects TRBV6-5 to TRBJ1-5; the match to TRBD1 covers 8 bases. The CDR3 bases are TGTGCCAGCAGAAAGGACAGGGGCAATCAGCCCCAGCATTTT. Translated, it gives CASRKDRGNQPQHF.